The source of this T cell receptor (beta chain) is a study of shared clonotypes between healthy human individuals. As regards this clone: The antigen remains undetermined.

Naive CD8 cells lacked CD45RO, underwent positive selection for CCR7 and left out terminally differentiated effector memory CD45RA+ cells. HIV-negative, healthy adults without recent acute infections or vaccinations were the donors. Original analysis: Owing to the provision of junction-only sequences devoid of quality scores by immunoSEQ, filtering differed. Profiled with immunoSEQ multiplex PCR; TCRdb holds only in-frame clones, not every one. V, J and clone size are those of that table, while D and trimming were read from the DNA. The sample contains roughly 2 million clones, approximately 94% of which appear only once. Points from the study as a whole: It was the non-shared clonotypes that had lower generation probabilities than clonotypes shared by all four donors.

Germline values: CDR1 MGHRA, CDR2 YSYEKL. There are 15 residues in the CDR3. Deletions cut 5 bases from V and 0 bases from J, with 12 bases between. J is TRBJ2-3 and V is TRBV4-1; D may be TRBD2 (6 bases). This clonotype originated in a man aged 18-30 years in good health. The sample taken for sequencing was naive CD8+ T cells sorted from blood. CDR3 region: CASSYSLASTDTQYF. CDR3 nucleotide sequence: TGCGCCAGCAGCTACTCACTAGCAAGCACAGATACGCAGTATTTT.